These T cell receptor beta chains were read from a single sample in a study of breast tumors, draining lymph nodes, adjacent tissues. TCRdb used MiXCR to reprocess the multiplex PCR reads, holding one entry per CDR3 protein. Here the sample spans about 89,000 distinct CDR3 sequences, 25% to 35% being singletons. Sequenced sample: axillary lymph node tissue. Receptor source: a female donor with breast cancer. Some clones in this sample may be carry-over from other donors' samples. Both conserved end residues are part of each CDR3. The order of the fields is clone size, D gene, V gene, J gene, CDR3 DNA, CDR3 protein. D genes are given only for firm matches. Size is omitted from some rows. Given values are once, few, many or a class for expanded clones.

clone_size: many; d_call: TRBD2; v_call: TRBV12-3/TRBV12-4; j_call: TRBJ2-3; cdr3_nt: TGTGCCAGCACCGGGACTAGCGGCACAGATACGCAGTATTTT; cdr3_aa: CASTGTSGTDTQYF
clone_size: many; d_call: .; v_call: TRBV12-3/TRBV12-4; j_call: TRBJ1-3; cdr3_nt: TGTGCCAGCAGTTCCCCGTCAGGAGGATACACCATATATTTT; cdr3_aa: CASSSPSGGYTIYF
clone_size: many; d_call: .; v_call: TRBV6-2/TRBV6-3; j_call: TRBJ2-5; cdr3_nt: TGTGCCAGCAGTAGGCGGACTCGCGGGGAGACCCAGTACTTC; cdr3_aa: CASSRRTRGETQYF
clone_size: many; d_call: .; v_call: TRBV7-2; j_call: TRBJ2-3; cdr3_nt: TGTGCCAGCAGCTTAGACAGGGTGGCAGATACGCAGTATTTT; cdr3_aa: CASSLDRVADTQYF
clone_size: few; d_call: TRBD1; v_call: TRBV11-3; j_call: TRBJ2-2; cdr3_nt: TGTGCCAGCAGCTTATTTGGACAGGACGGGGAGCTGTTTTTT; cdr3_aa: CASSLFGQDGELFF
clone_size: many; d_call: .; v_call: TRBV5-1; j_call: TRBJ2-1; cdr3_nt: TGCGCCAGCAGCTTATACCCCGCGGGACGGGAGCAGTTCTTC; cdr3_aa: CASSLYPAGREQFF
clone_size: many; d_call: TRBD2; v_call: TRBV2; j_call: TRBJ2-1; cdr3_nt: TGTGCCTGCTATAGCGGGAGGGTAGGTTCCTACAATGAGCAGTTCTTC; cdr3_aa: CACYSGRVGSYNEQFF
clone_size: many; d_call: TRBD2; v_call: TRBV28; j_call: TRBJ2-7; cdr3_nt: TGTGCCAGCAGTTTAAGGCTAGCGGGGAGGTACGAGCAGTACTTC; cdr3_aa: CASSLRLAGRYEQYF
clone_size: .; d_call: .; v_call: TRBV15; j_call: TRBJ1-5; cdr3_nt: TGTGCCACCAGCAGGAGGAATCAGCCCCAGCATTTT; cdr3_aa: CATSRRNQPQHF
clone_size: .; d_call: .; v_call: TRBV28; j_call: TRBJ2-3; cdr3_nt: TGTGCCAGCGTGGTCGGACGAACAGGTACGCAGTATTTT; cdr3_aa: CASVVGRTGTQYF
clone_size: many; d_call: .; v_call: TRBV19; j_call: TRBJ2-2; cdr3_nt: TGTGCCAGTACCAACCCCGGGACACCGAACACCGGGGAGCTGTTTTTT; cdr3_aa: CASTNPGTPNTGELFF
clone_size: many; d_call: .; v_call: TRBV7-9; j_call: TRBJ2-5; cdr3_nt: TGTGCCAGCAGCCAGGGACTGGAGGAGACCCAGTACTTC; cdr3_aa: CASSQGLEETQYF
clone_size: .; d_call: TRBD2; v_call: TRBV6-1; j_call: TRBJ2-3; cdr3_nt: TGTGCCAGCAGTGAGGGATACGGGACTAGCGGAGATACGCAGTATTTT; cdr3_aa: CASSEGYGTSGDTQYF
clone_size: few; d_call: .; v_call: TRBV9; j_call: TRBJ1-1; cdr3_nt: TGTGCCAGCAGCGTTCTTCCGGGAGGACGGAACACTGAAGCTTTCTTT; cdr3_aa: CASSVLPGGRNTEAFF
clone_size: many; d_call: TRBD2; v_call: TRBV20-1; j_call: TRBJ2-1; cdr3_nt: TGCAGTGCCCCCCGGACTAGCGGCTACAATGAGCAGTTCTTC; cdr3_aa: CSAPRTSGYNEQFF
clone_size: many; d_call: .; v_call: TRBV11-2; j_call: TRBJ2-3; cdr3_nt: TGTGCCAGCAGCCCCCTGGAGGGTTCAGGCACAGATACGCAGTATTTT; cdr3_aa: CASSPLEGSGTDTQYF
clone_size: many; d_call: .; v_call: TRBV2; j_call: TRBJ2-5; cdr3_nt: TGTGCCAGCAGTGAATGGGACCTTCCTCTCTTAGCCCGTTTGTGGCAAGAGACCCAGTACTTC; cdr3_aa: CASSEWDLPLLARLWQETQYF
clone_size: many; d_call: TRBD2; v_call: TRBV19; j_call: TRBJ2-1; cdr3_nt: TGTGCCAGTAGTATGGCCGGGACTAGCGGTTCCTACAATGAGCAGTTCTTC; cdr3_aa: CASSMAGTSGSYNEQFF
clone_size: many; d_call: .; v_call: TRBV5-6; j_call: TRBJ1-4; cdr3_nt: TGTGCCAGCAGCTTCGGGGACGCCGGTGAAAAACTGTTTTTT; cdr3_aa: CASSFGDAGEKLFF
clone_size: .; d_call: .; v_call: TRBV20-1; j_call: TRBJ1-2; cdr3_nt: TGCAGTGCTAGACTTGGTGGGGATCTTAACTATGGCTACACCTTC; cdr3_aa: CSARLGGDLNYGYTF
clone_size: many; d_call: .; v_call: TRBV6-1; j_call: TRBJ2-7; cdr3_nt: TGTGCCAGCAGTCTGGAGTTCGGCTACGAGCAGTACTTC; cdr3_aa: CASSLEFGYEQYF
clone_size: many; d_call: .; v_call: TRBV19; j_call: TRBJ2-2; cdr3_nt: TGTGCCGGGGCCATAGGCGGGGAGCTGTTTTTT; cdr3_aa: CAGAIGGELFF
clone_size: .; d_call: TRBD2; v_call: TRBV20-1; j_call: TRBJ2-1; cdr3_nt: TGCAGTGCTATCTCTAGCGGGAGCTACAATGAGCAGTTCTTC; cdr3_aa: CSAISSGSYNEQFF